This TCR beta chain was captured by sequencing in a study of blood T cells in healthy people across ages. Then a second PCR, running about 6 to 11 cycles, was carried out with a sample-barcoded 5' primer and a J-beta primer mix. Each CDR3 protein is one row after TCRdb ran MiXCR on the 5' RACE reads. The sample lists 1.2 million to 1.5 million distinct CDR3 sequences, 42% seen once, with around 8% in the top ten. Losses at the gene ends were 1 base for V and 4 bases for J; bases not matched to a gene: 4. The CDR3 length is 16 residues. Germline V gene lookup returns CDR1 MGHRA and CDR2 YSYEKL. The rearrangement links TRBV4-1 to TRBJ2-1; 10 nucleotides line up with TRBD2. Sequencing used blood. This receptor was identified in a woman younger than 35 in good health. In DNA form, the CDR3 reads TGCGCCAGCAGCCAAGCACTAGCGGGGATATACAATGAGCAGTTCTTC. Its protein is CASSQALAGIYNEQFF.